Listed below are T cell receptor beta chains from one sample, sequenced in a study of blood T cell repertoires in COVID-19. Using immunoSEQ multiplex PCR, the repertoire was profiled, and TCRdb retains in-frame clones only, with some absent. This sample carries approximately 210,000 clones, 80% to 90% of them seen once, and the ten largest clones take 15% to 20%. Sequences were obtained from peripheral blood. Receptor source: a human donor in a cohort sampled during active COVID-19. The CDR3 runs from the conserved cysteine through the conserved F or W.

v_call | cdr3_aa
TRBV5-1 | CASSTGQLNTEAFF
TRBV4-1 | CASSQVPSYTEAFF
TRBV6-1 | CASSGREGTGMINEQFF
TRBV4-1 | CASSQDPGLAFSADTQYF
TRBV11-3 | CASSKGGDYTDTQYF
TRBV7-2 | CASSFRGSSNQPQHF
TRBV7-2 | CASSLQGTYGYTF
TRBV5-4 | CASSLQGANYGYTF
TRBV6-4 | CASRRPGTGDTGELFF
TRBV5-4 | CASSSGLAGFTDTQYF
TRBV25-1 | CASSPDRGRGEKLFF
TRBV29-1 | CSASGGPEQFF
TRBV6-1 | CASSESHRLSNQPQHF
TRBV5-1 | CASSLAWEAGGPGEQFF
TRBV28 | CASSLMQGNQPQHF